Below, 4 T cell receptor beta chains from the same sample are listed, as sequenced in a study of follicular helper T cells after annual influenza vaccination. Assay used: immunoSEQ multiplex PCR; TCRdb lists only in-frame clones, some missing. The sample holds about 27,000 clones; 70% to 90% are singletons and the top ten take about 1.2%. As for time point: 2014-2015 season, pre-vaccination. The sequenced sample was CXCR5+ CD38- circulating T follicular helper cells from blood, obtained on the day of influenza vaccination. Subset of the sample: circulating Tfh, non-naive CD4+CXCR5+PD-1+ (ICOS+CD38+ or ICOS-CD38-). These receptors came from an adult who received the influenza vaccine.

The V gene is TRBV28, the J gene TRBJ2-7, with D perhaps matching TRBD1 (6 bases). This CDR3 has 13 amino acids. Trimming removed 6 bases at V and 3 bases at J, with 12 bases between. Germline lookup yields CDR1 MDHEN and CDR2 SYDVKM. As DNA, the CDR3 is TGTGCCAGCAGGAAACAGGGTAGCTACGAGCAGTACTTC. Amino acids: CASRKQGSYEQYF.

The J gene is TRBJ2-5, the V gene TRBV7-9; TRBD1 matches at 11 bases. Trimming at V came to 5 bases and at J to 4 bases, leaving 9 bases not matched to a gene. The CDR3 consists of 16 residues. The germline CDR1 and CDR2 sequences are SEHNR and FQNEAQ (reference sequence). CDR3 sequence: CASSPGQGVGTETQYF. The CDR3 DNA sequence: TGTGCCAGCAGCCCGGGACAGGGGGTGGGCACAGAGACCCAGTACTTC.

The chain recombines TRBV6-1 with TRBJ2-1; the match to TRBD2 covers 13 bases. Germline V gene data show CDR1 as MNHNS and CDR2 as SASEGT. The CDR3 extends over 14 amino acids. Trimming cost V 7 bases and J 8 bases; bases outside gene matches: 5. The CDR3 region has the DNA TGTGCCAGCATCTGGACTAGCGGGAGAGATGAGCAGTTCTTC. Translation: CASIWTSGRDEQFF.

V and J are TRBV28 and TRBJ1-2; perhaps TRBD1 as D (5 bases). V was pared by 5 bases and J by 8 bases, with 12 bases between. CDR3 length equals 12 residues. Germline V lookup: CDR1 MDHEN, CDR2 SYDVKM. This chain's CDR3 is CASSTRKGGYTF. As DNA, the CDR3 is TGTGCCAGCAGTACCCGTAAGGGGGGCTACACCTTC.